The next 27 T cell receptor beta chains were all read from a single sample in a study of shared clonotypes between healthy human individuals. Produced via immunoSEQ multiplex PCR; TCRdb's table is partial and in-frame only. The sample contains 2 million to 3 million clones, roughly 93% of which appear only once. Sequenced sample: naive CD4+ T cells from PBMCs. The subset here: CD45RA+ positively selected. Receptors originate from a man aged 18 to 30 in good health. Some clones in this sample may be carry-over from other donors' samples.

V gene TRBV28 combines with J gene TRBJ1-4, with 8 bases matching TRBD1. The germline V gene encodes CDR1 MDHEN and CDR2 SYDVKM. CDR3 size: 15 residues. V was pared by 8 bases and J by 6 bases, with 11 bases of the junction left unmatched. DNA of the CDR3: TGTGCCAGCGGGCCCAACAGGGGGTCAGATGAAAAACTGTTTTTT. As protein: CASGPNRGSDEKLFF.

This clone was seen only once. The V call is TRBV7-2, the J call TRBJ2-4, with a possible D match to TRBD1 (5 bases). Trimming shortened V by 5 bases and J by 4 bases, and 15 bases separated the two germline ends. The V gene's germline CDR1 is SGHTA and CDR2 FQGNSA. The CDR3 has 15 residues. The CDR3 region has the DNA TGTGCCAGCAGCACAAGACAGCCCCAAAAAAACATTCAGTACTTC. This gives the protein CASSTRQPQKNIQYF.

This clone occurred once. CDR3 nucleotides: TGTGCCAGCAGTCTAACCCGGGACAGGGGGTGGCGGCCCTACAATGAGCAGTTCTTC. Its protein product is CASSLTRDRGWRPYNEQFF. The rearrangement uses TRBV28 and TRBJ2-1, with 11 bases aligning to TRBD1. The CDR3 is made up of 19 amino acids. Germline trimming cut 5 bases from V and 2 bases from J; bases unmatched to any gene: 14. CDR1 is MDHEN, CDR2 SYDVKM, per germline.

Concerning this clone itself: The sample contains more than one DNA sequence encoding this CDR3. J is TRBJ2-1 and V is TRBV5-1, with unresolved D. This CDR3 is built from 14 residues. V lost 4 bases and J lost 0, with 8 bases in between. The germline V gene encodes CDR1 SGHRS and CDR2 YFSETQ. The CDR3, as DNA: TGCGCCAGCAGCCTGTCTCCCTCCTACAATGAGCAGTTCTTC. Its translation is CASSLSPSYNEQFF.

The chain joins TRBV27 to TRBJ1-1; TRBD1 might be the D (5 bases). Germline CDR1 reads MNHEY; CDR2 reads SMNVEV (reference sequence). The CDR3 has 14 residues. The V and J ends lost 2 bases and 5 bases respectively, with 12 bases between them. The chain's CDR3 is CASSLQGGRTEAFF. CDR3 in DNA: TGTGCCAGCAGTTTACAGGGAGGAAGAACTGAAGCTTTCTTT.

The rearrangement uses TRBV10-3 and TRBJ1-2, with 9 bases fitting TRBD1. Germline V gives CDR1 ENHRY, CDR2 SYGVKD. The CDR3 loop spans 15 amino acids. V lost 3 bases and J lost 4; bases outside the gene matches: 6. In DNA form, the CDR3 reads TGTGCCATCAGTGACCCGGGACAGGGCCTCTATGGCTACACCTTC. Residues: CAISDPGQGLYGYTF.

The count of this clone is one. This specimen includes other DNA sequences encoding the same CDR3. The chain recombines TRBV18 with TRBJ1-2; 7 bases line up with TRBD1. Per the germline V gene, CDR1 is KGHSH and CDR2 is LQKENI. V shed 1 base, J shed 8 bases, and the junction held 4 bases outside the gene matches. This CDR3 is 13 amino acids long. CDR3 loop: CASSPQGARGYTF. Here the CDR3 DNA reads TGTGCCAGCTCACCACAGGGGGCGCGCGGCTACACCTTC.

V is TRBV29-1 and J is TRBJ2-7, with 13 positions matching TRBD2. The CDR3 covers 17 residues. CDR1 and CDR2 from the germline V gene are SQVTM and ANQGSEA. With 4 bases clipped from V and 0 bases from J, the junction kept 9 bases outside the gene matches. The DNA of the CDR3 is TGCAGCGTTGCCGGGACTAGCGGGATCCTGGGCTCCTACGAGCAGTACTTC. This translates into CSVAGTSGILGSYEQYF.

On this clone: At the DNA level, this CDR3 is encoded by other sequences in the same sample as well. The chain couples TRBV9 to TRBJ2-2; D remains ambiguous. This CDR3 is 13 amino acids long. Germline assignment: CDR1 SGDLS and CDR2 YYNGEE. Between the trimmed V and J ends, which lost 0 bases and 6 bases, there was a span of 6 bases. The CDR3 protein is CASSVDPAGELFF. The CDR3 DNA reads TGTGCCAGCAGCGTAGACCCCGCCGGGGAGCTGTTTTTT.

As for this clone: This sample includes further DNA sequences coding for the same CDR3. The rearrangement uses TRBV28 and TRBJ1-3; D is perhaps TRBD1 (5 bases). V lost 2 bases to trimming and J lost 1 base, with 6 bases between them. CDR3 size: 14 residues. Germline V lookup: CDR1 MDHEN, CDR2 SYDVKM. The CDR3 region is CASSLEGSGNTIYF. The CDR3 coding sequence is TGTGCCAGCAGTTTAGAGGGGTCTGGAAACACCATATATTTT.

The rearrangement uses TRBV10-3 and TRBJ2-1; 10 bases line up with TRBD2. The length of the CDR3 is 18 residues. The germline V gene has CDR1 ENHRY and CDR2 SYGVKD. Germline trimming cut 0 bases from V and 4 bases from J; bases unmatched to any gene: 9. The CDR3 DNA is TGTGCCATCAGTGAGTCGAGTCTGGGACTAGCGCAGTACAATGAGCAGTTCTTC. It specifies CAISESSLGLAQYNEQFF.

This clone was seen a single time. The rearrangement links TRBV7-3 to TRBJ2-3; tentative D call: TRBD2 (6 bases). The CDR3 sequence is 15 residues long. V lost 0 bases and J lost 4, with 11 bases in between. In germline, CDR1 is SGHTA, CDR2 FQGTGA. The CDR3 DNA reads as TGTGCCAGCAGCTTAACGGGCGGGAACGCAGATACGCAGTATTTT. It translates to CASSLTGGNADTQYF.

The rearrangement links TRBV29-1 to TRBJ1-1; no clear D gene. V lost 8 bases and J lost 1, with 14 bases in between. The CDR3 is 13 residues long. Germline V gene lookup returns CDR1 SQVTM and CDR2 ANQGSEA. The CDR3 loop reads CSNRAAQNTEAFF. For the CDR3, the DNA is TGCAGCAATCGGGCAGCCCAGAACACTGAAGCTTTCTTT.

This chain connects TRBV27 to TRBJ2-5, with D hard to call. There are 14 residues in the CDR3. Trimming took 0 bases from V and 4 from J, leaving 9 bases between them. Germline V CDR1 and CDR2: MNHEY, SMNVEV (reference sequence). CDR3: CASSLSAGLETQYF. In DNA form, the CDR3 reads TGTGCCAGCAGTTTATCGGCAGGTTTAGAGACCCAGTACTTC.

As to this clone: In this CDR3 the conserved last residue, phenylalanine or tryptophan, is missing, so a read error is likely. No DNA is shown, since the ends of the CDR3 on it are uncertain; the CDR3 is the one TCRdb lists. CDR3 protein: CASSIIGLAG. The J gene is TRBJ2-7, the V gene TRBV19; the table's TRBD2 call for D was not verified on the DNA. The CDR3 is made up of 10 amino acids, end residues included. CDR1 LNHDA and CDR2 SQIVND come from the germline V gene (reference sequence).

This chain uses TRBV7-9 with TRBJ2-7; D is perhaps TRBD2 (5 bases). Trimming pared 1 base from V and 0 bases from J, leaving 10 bases between. CDR1 is SEHNR, CDR2 FQNEAQ, per germline (reference sequence). This CDR3 contains 15 residues. The CDR3 region has the DNA TGTGCCAGCAGCTTAGTCGGGATCCCCTCCTACGAGCAGTACTTC. It yields the protein CASSLVGIPSYEQYF.

This chain links TRBV7-2 with TRBJ1-3; TRBD1 is a possible D gene (5 bases). The V and J ends lost 5 bases and 4 bases respectively, with 18 bases between them. CDR1 is SGHTA and CDR2 is FQGNSA in the germline V gene. The CDR3 has 16 residues. CDR3 protein: CASSRTGLRIGNTIYF. The CDR3 DNA reads TGTGCCAGCAGCCGAACAGGTCTCAGGATAGGAAACACCATATATTTT.

The V gene is TRBV7-3, the J gene TRBJ2-1; possibly TRBD1 for D (6 bases). V was clipped by 5 bases and J by 2 bases, with 13 bases between them. The germline CDR1 and CDR2 sequences are SGHTA and FQGTGA. The length of the CDR3 is 15 residues. The CDR3 nucleotides are TGTGCCAGCAGCCTTGGACAGCTTGCCTACAATGAGCAGTTCTTC. Translation gives CASSLGQLAYNEQFF.

The chain recombines TRBV5-1 with TRBJ2-3; 9 bases are shared with TRBD2. This CDR3 comprises 16 residues. V gave up 7 bases and J gave up 2 bases; unmatched junction bases: 11. Germline values: CDR1 SGHRS, CDR2 YFSETQ. The CDR3 nucleotides read TGCGCCAGCGGCCAACTTGGACTAGCGATCACAGATACGCAGTATTTT. Protein product: CASGQLGLAITDTQYF. Together with reference TRBV5-1 and TRBJ2-3, the CDR3 gives the full variable domain: KAGVTQTPRYLIKTRGQQVTLSCSPISGHRSVSWYQQTPGQGLQFLFEYFSETQRNKGNFPGRFSGRQFSNSRSEMNVSTLELGDSALYLCASGQLGLAITDTQYFGPGTRLTVL.

The chain employs TRBV6-1 and TRBJ2-7; TRBD1 aligns across 9 bases. The V gene's germline CDR1 is MNHNS and CDR2 SASEGT. V lost 3 bases and J lost 6; bases outside the gene matches: 6. The CDR3 has 14 residues. CDR3 bases: TGTGCCAGCAGTGATCGGACAGGGGAGGTCGAGCAGTACTTC. Its translation is CASSDRTGEVEQYF.

This clone was seen a few times. This chain links TRBV15 with TRBJ1-2; D unclear. This CDR3 is 12 amino acids long. The V and J ends lost 1 base and 8 bases respectively, with 8 bases between them. Germline loops: CDR1 LNHNV, CDR2 YYDKDF (reference sequence). The CDR3 DNA reads as TGTGCCACCAGCAGAGGGGCGACGGGCTACACCTTC. It encodes CATSRGATGYTF.

V is TRBV4-2 and J is TRBJ2-5, with 8 positions matching TRBD2. Germline CDR1 and CDR2: LGHNA and YNFKEQ. The CDR3 is made up of 16 amino acids. The V and J ends lost 1 base and 2 bases, in that order; junction bases with no gene match: 6. This chain's CDR3 is CASSQVWSSGQETQYF. CDR3 sequence (DNA): TGTGCCAGCAGCCAAGTTTGGTCTAGCGGGCAAGAGACCCAGTACTTC.

The V call is TRBV28, the J call TRBJ2-3, with 8 positions matching TRBD2. V dropped 6 bases and J dropped 4; count of bases not matched to a gene: 3. Germline CDR1 and CDR2: MDHEN and SYDVKM. The CDR3 loop spans 13 amino acids. DNA of the CDR3: TGTGCCAGCAGGTCGGGAGGGGCAGATACGCAGTATTTT. It codes for CASRSGGADTQYF.

This chain uses TRBV12-5 with TRBJ2-7; TRBD2 matches 8 bases. CDR3 length: 17 amino acids. Germline CDR1 is LGHNT and CDR2 is FRNRAP. The J segment lost 0 bases and the V segment lost 7 bases, leaving 14 bases of the junction unmatched. The CDR3 reads CASAEKKGAGDSYEQYF. The CDR3 DNA follows: TGTGCTAGTGCCGAAAAAAAAGGAGCGGGAGACTCCTACGAGCAGTACTTC.

The gene calls are TRBV27 and TRBJ2-3; D remains ambiguous. CDR3 length: 19 residues. Germline V lookup: CDR1 MNHEY, CDR2 SMNVEV (reference sequence). The germline V and J ends were trimmed by 3 bases and 2 bases, with 24 bases remaining between them. The CDR3 loop reads CASSFGRKGLLLITDTQYF. In DNA, the CDR3 is TGTGCCAGCAGTTTCGGCAGGAAGGGCCTCCTTCTTATCACAGATACGCAGTATTTT.

This rearrangement joins TRBV2 to TRBJ2-7; D is undetermined. Trimming left V 6 bases short and J 7 bases short, with 13 bases between. CDR3 length equals 12 residues. Per germline, CDR1 SNHLY and CDR2 FYNNEI. The CDR3, as DNA: TGTGCCAGCAGAGAGATCTCGTGGGAGCAGTACTTC. The encoded protein is CASREISWEQYF.

The chain combines TRBV5-1 with TRBJ1-1; D ambiguous. Germline CDR1 is SGHRS and CDR2 is YFSETQ. V shed 1 base and J shed 3 bases, with 13 bases lying between them. This CDR3 has 15 amino acids. The CDR3 sequence: CASSLSGVSYTEAFF. In nucleotides, the CDR3 is TGCGCCAGCAGCTTGTCGGGAGTCTCCTACACTGAAGCTTTCTTT.